The 17 T cell receptor beta chains in this list originate from one sample, sequenced in a study of beta chain features in type 1 diabetes. General study points: In all four CD4+ subsets, TCRB CDR3 length was significantly, moderately reduced in type 1 diabetes.

What was sequenced were expressed TCRB transcripts, since all of the isolated RNA had been reverse transcribed. The repertoire was sequenced with immunoSEQ multiplex PCR; TCRdb's copy has only in-frame clones and lacks some. Of roughly 150,000 clones in the sample, approximately 10% are singletons; the top ten hold around 0.7%. The antigens of these receptors remain unknown. The sequenced sample was central memory CD4+ T cells from blood. All receptors come from a woman aged 30 to 39 with type 1 diabetes.

This clone was recorded a few times. The chain has TRBV7-2 and TRBJ1-5; no reliable D call. CDR3 length: 13 residues. Trimming left V 5 bases short and J 5 bases short, with 10 bases between. CDR1 is SGHTA and CDR2 is FQGNSA in the germline V gene. This CDR3 is CASSPGADQPQHF. Written as DNA, the CDR3 is TGTGCCAGCAGCCCCGGAGCTGATCAGCCCCAGCATTTT.

The V and J genes are TRBV7-3 and TRBJ2-7; 12 bases are a match to TRBD2. In germline, CDR1 is SGHTA, CDR2 FQGTGA. V shed 4 bases and J 4 bases; nucleotides not matched to a gene: 5. This CDR3 region has 15 residues. The CDR3 protein is CASSSGLAGQYEQYF. CDR3 bases: TGTGCCAGCAGCTCAGGACTAGCGGGACAGTACGAGCAGTACTTC.

The V gene is TRBV4-1, the J gene TRBJ2-1; TRBD2 agrees at 11 bases. The CDR3 has 15 amino acids. Losses at the gene ends were 2 bases for V and 9 bases for J; bases not matched to a gene: 6. Germline V gives CDR1 MGHRA, CDR2 YSYEKL. The CDR3 region is CASSQTGLADREQFF. For the CDR3, the DNA is TGCGCCAGCAGCCAAACGGGACTAGCGGACCGTGAGCAGTTCTTC.

This clone came up many times. V gene TRBV7-2 combines with J gene TRBJ2-7; perhaps TRBD2 as D (5 bases). Deletions cut 3 bases from V and 9 bases from J, with 12 bases between. CDR3 length: 12 amino acids. The germline CDR1 and CDR2 sequences are SGHTA and FQGNSA. The CDR3: CASSFADAGQYF. The DNA of the CDR3 is TGTGCCAGCAGCTTCGCCGACGCGGGGCAGTACTTC.

This chain joins TRBV9 and TRBJ2-5; 12 bases agree with TRBD2. The CDR3 is 16 amino acids. V shed 3 bases, J shed 5 bases, and the junction held 8 bases outside the gene matches. In germline, CDR1 is SGDLS, CDR2 YYNGEE. CDR3 sequence reads: CASSARGLAGGETQYF. In DNA, the CDR3 is TGTGCCAGCAGCGCGCGGGGGCTAGCGGGAGGGGAGACCCAGTACTTC. The full variable domain, with the rest looked up from reference TRBV9 and TRBJ2-5, is DSGVTQTPKHLITATGQRVTLRCSPRSGDLSVYWYQQSLDQGLQFLIQYYNGEERAKGNILERFSAQQFPDLHSELNLSSLELGDSALYFCASSARGLAGGETQYFGPGTRLLVL.

This clone came up a few times. This chain uses TRBV5-1 with TRBJ1-5, with 8 bases identical to TRBD1. In germline, CDR1 is SGHRS, CDR2 YFSETQ. V gave up 0 bases and J gave up 7 bases; unmatched junction bases: 6. The CDR3 contains 15 residues. The CDR3 here is CASSLAGGDGQPQHF. CDR3 nucleotides: TGCGCCAGCAGCTTGGCAGGGGGCGATGGACAGCCCCAGCATTTT.

The V call is TRBV20-1, the J call TRBJ2-3; TRBD2 might be the D (5 bases). Germline lookup yields CDR1 DFQATT and CDR2 SNEGSKA (reference sequence). Trimming cost V 6 bases and J 6 bases, with 10 bases left between them. CDR3 length: 11 residues. The CDR3 is CSAIASDTQYF. The CDR3 DNA follows: TGCAGTGCCATAGCTAGCGATACGCAGTATTTT.

The chain is built from TRBV30 and TRBJ1-5; D is unclear. The V end was cut by 0 bases, the J end by 7 bases, with 10 bases between. CDR1 GTSNPN and CDR2 SVGIG come from the germline V gene (reference sequence). CDR3 length: 13 amino acids. Written as DNA, the CDR3 is TGTGCCTGGAGTGTTGGCAACCAACAGCCCCAGCATTTT. The encoded protein is CAWSVGNQQPQHF.

This clone was observed many times. The chain links TRBV5-1 to TRBJ2-1, with TRBD1 matching over 9 bases. From germline, CDR1 is SGHRS and CDR2 YFSETQ. The CDR3 is 15 amino acids. Losses at the gene ends were 4 bases for V and 5 bases for J; bases not matched to a gene: 7. The CDR3 region has the DNA TGCGCCAGCAGCCTTGGACAGGGGCCCAACAATGAGCAGTTCTTC. It is translated as CASSLGQGPNNEQFF.

The V call is TRBV30, the J call TRBJ2-1, with D tentatively TRBD2 (6 bases). The V and J ends lost 3 bases and 7 bases respectively, with 16 bases between them. This CDR3 is built from 14 residues. Germline CDR1 GTSNPN, CDR2 SVGIG (reference sequence). CDR3 sequence: CAWRTVRRENEQFF. The CDR3 bases are TGTGCCTGGAGGACAGTTAGGAGGGAGAATGAGCAGTTCTTC. The full variable domain, in which reference TRBV30 and TRBJ2-1 provide the parts outside the CDR3, is SQTIHQWPATLVQPVGSPLSLECTVEGTSNPNLYWYRQAAGRGLQLLFYSVGIGQISSEVPQNLSASRPQDRQFILSSKKLLLSDSGFYLCAWRTVRRENEQFFGPGTRLTVL.

This clone occurred a few times. The chain is built from TRBV4-2 and TRBJ2-1; 7 nucleotides line up with TRBD2. The V gene end was trimmed by 1 base and the J gene end by 9 bases; junction bases not matched to a gene: 3. Germline CDR1 LGHNA, CDR2 YNFKEQ. CDR3 length equals 13 residues. The DNA of the CDR3 is TGTGCCAGCAGCCAAGCTTGGGAGGGTGAGCAGTTCTTC. It yields the protein CASSQAWEGEQFF.

The chain recombines TRBV5-1 with TRBJ2-7; 11 bases line up with TRBD2. Germline V gives CDR1 SGHRS, CDR2 YFSETQ. This CDR3 region has 15 residues. Unmatched junction bases numbered 5, after V lost 4 bases and J lost 2 bases. CDR3 coding DNA: TGCGCCAGCAGCGGGACTAGCGGCGCGACCTACGAGCAGTACTTC. This codes for CASSGTSGATYEQYF. Drawing the rest from reference TRBV5-1 and TRBJ2-7, the complete variable domain is KAGVTQTPRYLIKTRGQQVTLSCSPISGHRSVSWYQQTPGQGLQFLFEYFSETQRNKGNFPGRFSGRQFSNSRSEMNVSTLELGDSALYLCASSGTSGATYEQYFGPGTRLTVT.

The gene calls are TRBV18 and TRBJ1-1; D perhaps matches TRBD1 (6 bases). The CDR3 is 16 amino acids. The germline V and J ends were trimmed by 5 bases and 0 bases, with 16 bases remaining between them. Germline V CDR1 and CDR2: KGHSH, LQKENI. CDR3 protein: CASSVQGEQMNTEAFF. For the CDR3, the DNA is TGTGCCAGCTCAGTACAGGGTGAACAAATGAACACTGAAGCTTTCTTT.

This clone was counted between two and nine times. The chain carries TRBV6-5 and TRBJ2-6; a weak D match, TRBD1 (6 bases). V shed 2 bases and J shed 1 base, with 9 bases lying between them. The germline CDR1 and CDR2 sequences are MNHEY and SVGAGI. CDR3 length: 16 amino acids. The CDR3 region has the DNA TGTGCCAGCAGTTACCCGGACAGTTCTGGGGCCAACGTCCTGACTTTC. Translated: CASSYPDSSGANVLTF.

This clone was picked up a small number of times. The J gene is TRBJ2-5, the V gene TRBV11-3, with D possibly TRBD1 on 5 matching bases. The CDR3 extends over 16 amino acids. Germline loops: CDR1 SGHNT, CDR2 YENEEA. Trimming stripped 3 bases from V and 3 bases from J, with 17 bases between. DNA for the CDR3: TGTGCCAGCAGCTTGCCCCAGGGTATCGGTAAAGAGACCCAGTACTTC. Translation: CASSLPQGIGKETQYF.

J is TRBJ1-2 and V is TRBV29-1; TRBD1 might be the D (6 bases). This CDR3 is built from 13 residues. Trimming stripped 4 bases from V and 8 bases from J, with 17 bases between. Germline CDR1 reads SQVTM; CDR2 reads ANQGSEA. The CDR3 DNA reads TGCAGCGTTGTAGTTACCCCCGACAGGGGCTACACCTTC. This gives the protein CSVVVTPDRGYTF.

This sequence joins TRBV9 and TRBJ1-3; TRBD1 is a possible D gene (5 bases). The CDR3 consists of 16 residues. Germline values: CDR1 SGDLS, CDR2 YYNGEE. V was cut by 2 bases and J by 0 bases, with 12 bases left in between. The CDR3 region has the DNA TGTGCCAGCAGCGTCTCGACAGCCAGCTCTGGAAACACCATATATTTT. Translating gives CASSVSTASSGNTIYF.